A selection of T cell receptor beta chains follows, all from one sample in a study of T cell responses to AZD1222 COVID-19 vaccine. Clones were sequenced by immunoSEQ multiplex PCR, and TCRdb holds only the in-frame ones, with some missing. This table has 130,000 or so clones, just over 85% appearing once. The sequences come from peripheral blood, collected on day 0 of AZD1222 vaccination. These receptors were collected from an adult in good health. Each CDR3 is given without its conserved first and last residue.

j_gene,v_gene,CDR3aa
TRBJ2-1,TRBV7-8,ASSLVRQRRSSYNEQF
TRBJ1-5,TRBV3-1/TRBV3-2,ASSQDGGQSQH
TRBJ1-2,TRBV29-1,SVVAEGNYGYT
TRBJ1-2,TRBV19,ASSIQGGANYGYT
TRBJ1-3,TRBV7-2,ASSLVRSGNTIY
TRBJ2-3,TRBV28,ASSLFIHASTDTQY
TRBJ1-4,TRBV9,ASSVGPDNEKLF
TRBJ2-7,TRBV27,ASSPQGRDEQY
TRBJ1-2,TRBV7-6,ASSLVGLEGGYT
TRBJ2-7,TRBV29-1,SVDRLQGYEQY
TRBJ2-1,TRBV19,ASSLSDNEQF